A single sample is the source of the 30 T cell receptor beta chains below, sequenced in a study of shared clonotypes between healthy human individuals. Sequencing used immunoSEQ multiplex PCR; TCRdb keeps in-frame clones, though not all of them. The table shows about 1.4 million clones, with 96% occurring only once. The sequencing input was naive CD4+ T cells sorted from blood. Subset meaning: CD45RA+ positively selected. The receptors shown here come from a man aged 30 to 45 in good health.

The CDR3: CSVASGAGSNQPQHF. DNA for the CDR3: TGCAGCGTTGCGTCAGGGGCCGGGAGCAATCAGCCCCAGCATTTT. The chain couples TRBV29-1 to TRBJ1-5, with a tentative D call TRBD1 (6 bases). Germline values: CDR1 SQVTM, CDR2 ANQGSEA. The V and J ends lost 4 bases and 1 base respectively, with 14 bases between them. The CDR3 spans 15 residues.

This clone was recorded once. The chain combines TRBV7-8 with TRBJ2-7; D ambiguous. Germline-derived CDR1 and CDR2 are SGHVS and FQNEAQ. Trimming took off 1 base at V and 0 bases at J, with 7 bases between the two ends. CDR3 length: 14 amino acids. The CDR3 nucleotides read TGTGCCAGCAGCTTAGTCTGGAGCTCCTACGAGCAGTACTTC. It encodes CASSLVWSSYEQYF.

The CDR3 protein is CASSVTTANYGYTF. The DNA for the CDR3 is TGTGCCAGCAGCGTAACCACTGCTAACTATGGCTACACCTTC. The chain recombines TRBV9 with TRBJ1-2, with D unclear. CDR1 SGDLS and CDR2 YYNGEE come from the germline V gene. The CDR3 is made up of 14 amino acids. Trimming left V 1 base short and J 0 bases short, with 7 bases between.

The rearrangement links TRBV6-5 to TRBJ1-1; D not certain. The germline gives CDR1 MNHEY, CDR2 SVGAGI. Trimming pared 7 bases from V and 3 bases from J, leaving 6 bases between. This CDR3 has 11 residues. DNA for the CDR3: TGTGCCAGCATCGGGTACACTGAAGCTTTCTTT. The encoded protein is CASIGYTEAFF.

This rearrangement joins TRBV14 to TRBJ2-2; TRBD2 matches at 9 bases. V was clipped by 4 bases and J by 1 base; unmatched bases: 10. Germline CDR1 reads SGHDN; CDR2 reads FVKESK. CDR3 size: 18 residues. For the CDR3, the DNA is TGTGCCAGCAGCCCGTCGGAGGCTAGCGGGAAGAACACCGGGGAGCTGTTTTTT. Its protein is CASSPSEASGKNTGELFF.

The chain recombines TRBV18 with TRBJ1-1, with TRBD1 matching over 8 bases. V trimming: 9 bases; J trimming: 1 base; junction bases outside the gene matches: 16. The CDR3 is 17 residues long. Looked up from germline, CDR1 is KGHSH and CDR2 is LQKENI. The CDR3 here is CASRTRGQGGTNTEAFF. The DNA of the CDR3 is TGTGCCAGTCGCACCAGGGGGCAGGGGGGGACGAACACTGAAGCTTTCTTT.

This chain connects TRBV5-1 to TRBJ2-7, with 7 bases aligning to TRBD2. V was clipped by 0 bases and J by 2 bases; unmatched bases: 14. The CDR3 extends over 18 amino acids. In germline, CDR1 is SGHRS, CDR2 YFSETQ. The CDR3 region has the DNA TGCGCCAGCAGCTTGGGTCCTAGCGGAATTCGTCCAACCTACGAGCAGTACTTC. This translates into CASSLGPSGIRPTYEQYF.

This chain uses TRBV5-1 with TRBJ2-5, with TRBD2 matching over 14 bases. After removal of 5 bases from V and 4 bases from J, the junction contained 7 bases not matched to a gene. Germline CDR1 is SGHRS and CDR2 is YFSETQ. The length of the CDR3 is 16 residues. In DNA form, the CDR3 reads TGCGCCAGCAGGGAGACTAGCGGGAGGGCGTCAGAGACCCAGTACTTC. It specifies CASRETSGRASETQYF.

The gene calls are TRBV18 and TRBJ2-7; a weak D match, TRBD1 (6 bases). V lost 2 bases to trimming and J lost 0 bases, with 14 bases between them. Germline-derived CDR1 and CDR2 are KGHSH and LQKENI. The CDR3 runs 16 residues. The chain's CDR3 is CASSPGTGTGSYEQYF. In DNA form, the CDR3 reads TGTGCCAGCTCACCAGGTACAGGGACGGGCTCCTACGAGCAGTACTTC.

The V and J genes are TRBV18 and TRBJ2-3, with D possibly matching TRBD2 (6 bases). V was pared by 0 bases and J by 1 base, with 14 bases between. Germline lookup yields CDR1 KGHSH and CDR2 LQKENI. The CDR3 has 17 amino acids. The CDR3: CASSPPKFGRGTDTQYF. The CDR3 DNA reads TGTGCCAGCTCACCACCCAAGTTCGGGAGAGGCACAGATACGCAGTATTTT.

This chain links TRBV27 with TRBJ2-1; TRBD2 is a possible D gene (5 bases). The CDR3 is 17 amino acids. Per the germline V gene, CDR1 is MNHEY and CDR2 is SMNVEV (reference sequence). Trimming removed 4 bases from V and 0 bases from J, with 16 bases in between. The CDR3 here is CASSSPTQTISYNEQFF. CDR3 DNA: TGTGCCAGCAGTTCCCCGACCCAGACTATCTCCTACAATGAGCAGTTCTTC.

J is TRBJ2-7 and V is TRBV30, with D possibly being TRBD1 (5 bases). The CDR3 covers 13 residues. Germline assignment: CDR1 GTSNPN and CDR2 SVGIG (reference sequence). CDR3 loop: CALSAQGPYEQYF. The CDR3 DNA follows: TGTGCTCTTTCGGCGCAGGGCCCCTACGAGCAGTACTTC.

The chain recombines TRBV27 with TRBJ2-2; 11 bases fit TRBD2. CDR1 MNHEY and CDR2 SMNVEV come from the germline V gene (reference sequence). The CDR3 has 15 amino acids. V trimming: 5 bases; J trimming: 6 bases; junction bases outside the gene matches: 5. For the CDR3, the DNA is TGTGCCAGCAGTCGGCCTAGCGGGAGGTCCGGGGAGCTGTTTTTT. The encoded protein is CASSRPSGRSGELFF.

The V gene is TRBV18, the J gene TRBJ2-7; 13 bases map to TRBD2. The CDR3 loop spans 15 amino acids. The junction had 5 bases not matched to a gene; V was cut back by 3 bases and J by 6 bases. CDR1 and CDR2 (germline): KGHSH, LQKENI. The CDR3 bases are TGTGCCAGCTCACCCGGGACTAGCGGGAACTCCGAGCAGTACTTC. Translation gives CASSPGTSGNSEQYF.

The rearrangement links TRBV5-5 to TRBJ2-1; D is unclear. CDR1 SGHKS and CDR2 YYEKEE come from the germline V gene (reference sequence). The CDR3 covers 16 residues. The V and J ends lost 4 bases and 2 bases respectively, with 16 bases between them. The CDR3 loop reads CASSRPDAAAYNEQFF. The CDR3 DNA is TGTGCCAGCAGCCGCCCGGACGCAGCAGCCTACAATGAGCAGTTCTTC.

A word on this clone: Additional DNA sequences in this sample encode the identical CDR3. V is TRBV5-1 and J is TRBJ2-2; a possible D gene is TRBD2 (6 bases). The CDR3 loop spans 15 amino acids. Trimming shortened V by 0 bases and J by 2 bases, and 8 bases separated the two germline ends. Germline CDR1 and CDR2: SGHRS and YFSETQ. The CDR3 DNA sequence: TGCGCCAGCAGCTTGGTTGCGGGAAACACCGGGGAGCTGTTTTTT. Encoded protein: CASSLVAGNTGELFF.

About this clone: Other DNA sequences from this sample encode an identical CDR3 as well. The rearrangement links TRBV5-1 to TRBJ2-3; 12 bases line up with TRBD2. This CDR3 has 16 residues. V shed 5 bases and J 2 bases; nucleotides not matched to a gene: 6. In germline, CDR1 is SGHRS, CDR2 YFSETQ. The CDR3 spells CASSSGLAGPTDTQYF. The CDR3 DNA follows: TGCGCCAGCAGTTCCGGACTAGCGGGACCCACAGATACGCAGTATTTT.

This clone was counted a single time. This chain uses TRBV2 with TRBJ1-5; D unclear. Trimming removed 1 base at V and 7 bases at J, with 8 bases between. The germline gives CDR1 SNHLY, CDR2 FYNNEI. The CDR3 is 13 residues long. The CDR3 sequence: CASSEEASQPQHF. The CDR3 nucleotides are TGTGCCAGCAGTGAAGAGGCGTCCCAGCCCCAGCATTTT.

This CDR3 reads CASSEKWLSRDEQFF. The CDR3 nucleotides read TGTGCCAGCAGTGAAAAGTGGTTGTCTAGGGATGAGCAGTTCTTC. This rearrangement joins TRBV2 to TRBJ2-1; D remains unclear. The CDR3 length is 15 residues. The germline V gene encodes CDR1 SNHLY and CDR2 FYNNEI. With 2 bases removed from V and 8 bases from J, the gap between germline ends came to 16 bases. The complete variable domain, with remaining parts taken from reference TRBV2 and TRBJ2-1, reads EPEVTQTPSHQVTQMGQEVILRCVPISNHLYFYWYRQILGQKVEFLVSFYNNEISEKSEIFDDQFSVERPDGSNFTLKIRSTKLEDSAMYFCASSEKWLSRDEQFFGPGTRLTVL.

J is TRBJ2-7 and V is TRBV7-2, with TRBD2 matching over 7 bases. Trimming took 2 bases from V and 0 from J; bases not matched to a gene: 4. CDR3 size: 15 residues. Germline V gene data show CDR1 as SGHTA and CDR2 as FQGNSA. CDR3 in amino acids: CASSLSPSGSYEQYF. CDR3 DNA sequence: TGTGCCAGCAGCTTAAGCCCTAGCGGCTCCTACGAGCAGTACTTC.

V and J are TRBV6-5 and TRBJ2-1; 11 bases align to TRBD2. The CDR3 totals 15 residues. CDR1 MNHEY and CDR2 SVGAGI come from the germline V gene. With 4 bases clipped from V and 5 bases from J, the junction kept 4 bases outside the gene matches. In DNA form, the CDR3 reads TGTGCCAGCAGTTCAGGGACTAGCGGAAACAATGAGCAGTTCTTC. Translating gives CASSSGTSGNNEQFF.

The rearrangement uses TRBV6-5 and TRBJ2-2; no definite D call. V was pared by 4 bases and J by 6 bases, with 15 bases between. Germline V CDR1 and CDR2: MNHEY, SVGAGI. This CDR3 has 15 residues. In nucleotides, the CDR3 is TGTGCCAGCAGTTTCCTACAGACCGGATCCGGGGAGCTGTTTTTT. The encoded protein is CASSFLQTGSGELFF.

A single count supports this clone. The V call is TRBV7-2, the J call TRBJ2-4; D may match TRBD1 or TRBD2 (5 bases each). V was cut by 5 bases and J by 1 base, with 12 bases left in between. CDR3 size: 15 residues. Germline V CDR1 and CDR2: SGHTA, FQGNSA. The CDR3 bases are TGTGCCAGCAGCCCTAGATGGGGGGCCAAAAACATTCAGTACTTC. This sequence encodes CASSPRWGAKNIQYF.

V is TRBV5-6 and J is TRBJ1-4, with TRBD1 as a possible D gene (5 bases). Looked up from germline, CDR1 is SGHDT and CDR2 is YYEEEE. This CDR3 comprises 18 residues. Trimming removed 5 bases from V and 3 bases from J, with 23 bases in between. The CDR3 region has the DNA TGTGCCAGCAGTCTCAACCAGGGTGTAGTATCACCTAATGAAAAACTGTTTTTT. This translates into CASSLNQGVVSPNEKLFF.

Turning to this clone: Within the sample, other DNA sequences also encode this same CDR3. This chain links TRBV5-1 with TRBJ2-2, with D hard to call. CDR1 is SGHRS and CDR2 is YFSETQ in the germline V gene. V was trimmed by 1 base and J by 1 base, leaving 5 bases between them. This CDR3 region has 14 residues. The CDR3 bases are TGCGCCAGCAGCTTGACTCTGAACACCGGGGAGCTGTTTTTT. Residues: CASSLTLNTGELFF.

The J gene is TRBJ2-7, the V gene TRBV6-1, with D maybe TRBD1 (5 bases). CDR1 is MNHNS, CDR2 SASEGT, per germline. V lost 5 bases to trimming and J lost 4 bases, with 9 bases between them. CDR3 length: 12 amino acids. The CDR3 loop reads CASSNRGYEQYF. CDR3 bases: TGTGCCAGCAGTAATAGGGGTTACGAGCAGTACTTC.

The chain is built from TRBV6-1 and TRBJ2-1, with D unresolved. The CDR3 is made up of 14 amino acids. Deletions cut 11 bases from V and 4 bases from J, with 18 bases between. Per germline, CDR1 MNHNS and CDR2 SASEGT. CDR3 protein: CAVSSLGTYNEQFF. The CDR3 DNA reads TGTGCCGTTTCGAGTCTCGGTACATACAATGAGCAGTTCTTC.

The chain uses TRBV6-5 and TRBJ2-2; D perhaps matches TRBD2 (6 bases). This CDR3 region has 15 residues. Germline loops: CDR1 MNHEY, CDR2 SVGAGI. V was clipped by 5 bases and J by 2 bases, with 12 bases between them. The CDR3 nucleotides read TGTGCCAGCAGTCCCGGGACTTCTAACACCGGGGAGCTGTTTTTT. Translated: CASSPGTSNTGELFF.

This rearrangement joins TRBV30 to TRBJ2-4; no reliable D call. Germline V gene data show CDR1 as GTSNPN and CDR2 as SVGIG (reference sequence). V was cut by 2 bases and J by 0 bases, with 11 bases left in between. The CDR3 covers 15 residues. The CDR3 loop reads CAWSPNLLAKNIQYF. The CDR3 nucleotides are TGTGCCTGGAGTCCCAACCTACTAGCCAAAAACATTCAGTACTTC.

The chain links TRBV19 to TRBJ2-2, with 9 bases that match TRBD2. There are 14 residues in the CDR3. Germline trimming cut 8 bases from V and 6 bases from J; bases unmatched to any gene: 7. The germline V gene encodes CDR1 LNHDA and CDR2 SQIVND (reference sequence). In DNA, the CDR3 is TGTGCCAGTGAACAGGGACTAGCATCCGGGGAGCTGTTTTTT. Translated, it gives CASEQGLASGELFF.